The present T cell receptor beta chain was sequenced within a study of STAT5B mutations in CD4+ large granular lymphocyte leukemia. Study-level information: Among healthy donors, a particular HLA allele went with more CDR3 'QG' motifs.

Findings and limits, study-wide: Data were not HLA-matched across samples. Main leukemic clonotypes were patient-specific, but around 25% appeared at low frequency elsewhere.

To note about this clone: Its antigen remains unidentified.

The data were produced by immunoSEQ multiplex PCR, yet TCRdb's version contains in-frame clones alone and is incomplete. The sample includes tens of thousands of clones, around 80% seen only once; the top ten take 7.1%. This receptor was obtained from a human donor in good health. Input material: CD4+ T cells from blood buffy coats.

CDR3 sequence reads: CASSVERGGEQYF. In nucleotides, the CDR3 is TGTGCCAGCTCTGTGGAGAGAGGGGGCGAGCAGTACTTC. The chain combines TRBV18 with TRBJ2-7; maybe TRBD1 (6 bases). This CDR3 has 13 residues. CDR1 and CDR2 from the germline V gene are KGHSH and LQKENI. Trimming took 6 bases from V and 6 from J, leaving 15 bases between them.